This entry concerns a single T cell receptor beta chain. This sample is drawn from a study of T cell changes during pregnancy in multiple sclerosis. Unmatched junction bases numbered 12, after V lost 5 bases and J lost 6 bases. Germline values: CDR1 SEHNR, CDR2 FQNEAQ (reference sequence). This CDR3 has 16 amino acids. Measured with immunoSEQ multiplex PCR; TCRdb has only the in-frame clones, and not every one. The table lists over 55,000 clones, around 92% of them singletons. The receptor was derived from a female donor with multiple sclerosis, enrolled in a pregnancy study. The J gene is TRBJ1-2, the V gene TRBV7-9, with TRBD1 matching 10 bases. This specimen was peripheral blood, taken in the first trimester of pregnancy. The CDR3 here is CASSKTWDRGGDGYTF. CDR3 sequence (DNA): TGTGCCAGCAGCAAAACGTGGGACAGGGGAGGGGATGGCTACACCTTC.